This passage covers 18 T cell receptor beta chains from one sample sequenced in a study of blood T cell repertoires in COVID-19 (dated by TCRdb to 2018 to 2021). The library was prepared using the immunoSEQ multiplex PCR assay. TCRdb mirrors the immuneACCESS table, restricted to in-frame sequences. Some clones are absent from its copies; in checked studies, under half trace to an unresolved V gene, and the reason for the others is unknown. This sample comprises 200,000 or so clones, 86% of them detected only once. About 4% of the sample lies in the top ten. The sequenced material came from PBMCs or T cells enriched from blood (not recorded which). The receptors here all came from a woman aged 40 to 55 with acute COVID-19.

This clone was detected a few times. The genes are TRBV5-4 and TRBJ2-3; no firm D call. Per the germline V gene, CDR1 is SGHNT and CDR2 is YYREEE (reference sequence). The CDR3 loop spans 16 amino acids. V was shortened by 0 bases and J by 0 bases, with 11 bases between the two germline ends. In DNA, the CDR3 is TGTGCCAGCAGCTTGGTTTTCAGTGCTAGCACAGATACGCAGTATTTT. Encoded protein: CASSLVFSASTDTQYF.

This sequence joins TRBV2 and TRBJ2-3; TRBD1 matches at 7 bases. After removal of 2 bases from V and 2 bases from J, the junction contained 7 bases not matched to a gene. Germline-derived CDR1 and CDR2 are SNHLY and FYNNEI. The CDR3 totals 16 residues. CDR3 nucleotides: TGTGCCAGCAGTGAACTGTGGGGACAGTACACAGATACGCAGTATTTT. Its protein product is CASSELWGQYTDTQYF.

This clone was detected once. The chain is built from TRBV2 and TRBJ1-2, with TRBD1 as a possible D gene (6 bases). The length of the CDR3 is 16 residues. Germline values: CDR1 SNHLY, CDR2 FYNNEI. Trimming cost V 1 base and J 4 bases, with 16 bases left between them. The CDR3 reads CASSEVSGVNIYGYTF. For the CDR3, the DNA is TGTGCCAGCAGTGAAGTTTCAGGGGTAAATATCTATGGCTACACCTTC. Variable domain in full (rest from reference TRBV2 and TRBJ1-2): EPEVTQTPSHQVTQMGQEVILRCVPISNHLYFYWYRQILGQKVEFLVSFYNNEISEKSEIFDDQFSVERPDGSNFTLKIRSTKLEDSAMYFCASSEVSGVNIYGYTFGSGTRLTVV.

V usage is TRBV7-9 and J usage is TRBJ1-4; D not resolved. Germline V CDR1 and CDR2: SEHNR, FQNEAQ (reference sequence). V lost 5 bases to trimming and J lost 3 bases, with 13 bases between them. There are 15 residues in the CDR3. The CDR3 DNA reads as TGTGCCAGCAGCCCCGAAGTTGCAGCTAATGAAAAACTGTTTTTT. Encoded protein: CASSPEVAANEKLFF.

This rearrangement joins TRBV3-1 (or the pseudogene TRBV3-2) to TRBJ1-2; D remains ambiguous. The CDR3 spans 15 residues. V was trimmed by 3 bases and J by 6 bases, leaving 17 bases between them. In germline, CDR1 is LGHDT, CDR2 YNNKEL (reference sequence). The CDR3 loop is CASSHRTAPGHGYTF. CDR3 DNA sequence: TGTGCCAGCAGCCACCGAACGGCCCCTGGGCATGGCTACACCTTC.

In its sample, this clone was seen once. The CDR3 region is CASSDLGHPDNYGYTF. CDR3 DNA: TGTGCCAGCAGTGACCTAGGACACCCGGACAACTATGGCTACACCTTC. The chain joins TRBV6-1 to TRBJ1-2, with D possibly TRBD1 on 5 matching bases. Germline CDR1 is MNHNS and CDR2 is SASEGT. Between the trimmed V and J ends, which lost 3 bases and 2 bases, there was a span of 16 bases. The CDR3 is 16 residues long.

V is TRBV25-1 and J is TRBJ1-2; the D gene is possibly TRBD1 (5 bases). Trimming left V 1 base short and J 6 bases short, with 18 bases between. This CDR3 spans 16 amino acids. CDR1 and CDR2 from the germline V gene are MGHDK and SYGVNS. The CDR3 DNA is TGTGCCAGCAGTGAATGGACCTTGGGGGGAGATAATGGCTACACCTTC. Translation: CASSEWTLGGDNGYTF.

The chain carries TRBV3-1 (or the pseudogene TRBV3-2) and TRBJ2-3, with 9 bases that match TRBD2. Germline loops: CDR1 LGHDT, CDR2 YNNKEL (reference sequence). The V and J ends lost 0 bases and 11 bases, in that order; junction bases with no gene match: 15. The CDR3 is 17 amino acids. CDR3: CASSQEWAGGSRMRQYF. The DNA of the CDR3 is TGTGCCAGCAGCCAAGAGTGGGCGGGGGGGTCGCGAATGAGGCAGTATTTT.

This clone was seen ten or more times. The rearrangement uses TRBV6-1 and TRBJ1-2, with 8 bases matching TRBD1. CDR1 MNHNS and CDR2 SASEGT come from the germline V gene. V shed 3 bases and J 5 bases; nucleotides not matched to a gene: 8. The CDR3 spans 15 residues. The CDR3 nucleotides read TGTGCCAGCAGTGAGCCGGGGACAGGCTCATATGGCTACACCTTC. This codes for CASSEPGTGSYGYTF.

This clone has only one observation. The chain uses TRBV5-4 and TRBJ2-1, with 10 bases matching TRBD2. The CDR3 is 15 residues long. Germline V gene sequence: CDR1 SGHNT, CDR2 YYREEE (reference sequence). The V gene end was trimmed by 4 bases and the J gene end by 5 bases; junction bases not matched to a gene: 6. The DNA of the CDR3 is TGTGCCAGCAGCCGAACCGGACTAGCGGACAATGAGCAGTTCTTC. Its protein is CASSRTGLADNEQFF.

CDR3 region: CASSLNPGLAGNTIYF. CDR3 in DNA: TGTGCCAGCAGTTTGAACCCAGGCCTGGCTGGAAACACCATATATTTT. The V and J genes are TRBV27 and TRBJ1-3; D ambiguous. The germline gives CDR1 MNHEY, CDR2 SMNVEV (reference sequence). V dropped 3 bases and J dropped 2 bases, with 14 bases sitting between them. CDR3 size: 16 residues.

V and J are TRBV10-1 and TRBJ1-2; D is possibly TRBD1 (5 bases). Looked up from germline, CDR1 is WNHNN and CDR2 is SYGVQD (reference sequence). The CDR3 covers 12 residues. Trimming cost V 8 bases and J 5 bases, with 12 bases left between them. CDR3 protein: CASPPGSYGYTF. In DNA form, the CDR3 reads TGCGCCAGCCCGCCAGGGTCTTATGGCTACACCTTC.

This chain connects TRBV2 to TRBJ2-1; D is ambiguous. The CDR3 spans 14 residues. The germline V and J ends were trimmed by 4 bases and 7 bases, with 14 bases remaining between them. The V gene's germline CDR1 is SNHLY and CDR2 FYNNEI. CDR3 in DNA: TGTGCCAGCAGTGTGCTTCCACCGAGTAATGAGCAGTTCTTC. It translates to CASSVLPPSNEQFF.

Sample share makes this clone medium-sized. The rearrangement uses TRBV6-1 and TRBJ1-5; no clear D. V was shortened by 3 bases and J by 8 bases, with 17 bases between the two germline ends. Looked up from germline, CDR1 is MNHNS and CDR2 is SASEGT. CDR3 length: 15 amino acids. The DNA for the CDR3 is TGTGCCAGCAGTGACAACCTCTCCTCGTCTAAGCCCCAGCATTTT. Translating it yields CASSDNLSSSKPQHF.

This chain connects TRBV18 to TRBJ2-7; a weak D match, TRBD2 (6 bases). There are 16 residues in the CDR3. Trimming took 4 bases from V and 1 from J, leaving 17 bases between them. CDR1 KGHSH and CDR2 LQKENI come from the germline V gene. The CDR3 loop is CASSQGGVRGSYEQYV. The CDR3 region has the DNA TGTGCCAGCTCACAGGGAGGAGTTAGAGGGTCCTACGAGCAGTACGTC.

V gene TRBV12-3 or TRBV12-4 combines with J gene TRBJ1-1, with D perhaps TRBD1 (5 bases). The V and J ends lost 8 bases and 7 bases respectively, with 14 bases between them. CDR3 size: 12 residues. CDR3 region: CASGHRGSEAFF. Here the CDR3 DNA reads TGTGCCAGCGGTCATAGGGGCAGTGAAGCTTTCTTT.

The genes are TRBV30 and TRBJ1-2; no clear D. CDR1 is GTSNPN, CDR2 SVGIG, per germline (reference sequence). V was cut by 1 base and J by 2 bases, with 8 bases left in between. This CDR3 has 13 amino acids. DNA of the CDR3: TGTGCCTGGAGTGCTAGCGGAAACTATGGCTACACCTTC. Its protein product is CAWSASGNYGYTF.

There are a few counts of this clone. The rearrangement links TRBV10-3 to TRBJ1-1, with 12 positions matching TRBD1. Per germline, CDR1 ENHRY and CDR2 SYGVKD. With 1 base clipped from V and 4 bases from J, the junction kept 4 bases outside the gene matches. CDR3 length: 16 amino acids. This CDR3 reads CAISEFGTGGRTEAFF. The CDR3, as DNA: TGTGCCATCAGTGAGTTTGGGACAGGGGGCCGCACTGAAGCTTTCTTT.